The T cell receptor (beta chain) under discussion was sequenced for a study of blood T cells in healthy people across ages. This clonotype came up many times. The V end was cut by 4 bases, the J end by 0 bases, with 7 bases between. The CDR3 runs to 14 residues. Germline V gene data show CDR1 as LNHNV and CDR2 as YYDKDF (reference sequence). Combining a sample-barcoded 5' primer with a J-beta primer mix, a second PCR ran for roughly 6 to 11 cycles. TCRdb redid the calling of the 5' RACE reads with MiXCR, one entry per CDR3 protein. The sample has over 600,000 distinct CDR3 sequences; approximately 60% are singletons.

The source of this sequence is a man aged 35 to 55 in good health. V usage is TRBV15 and J usage is TRBJ2-4; weak D call: TRBD2 (5 bases). Material: blood. This CDR3 is CATSTGVAKNIQYF. The CDR3 nucleotides read TGTGCCACCAGCACCGGGGTAGCCAAAAACATTCAGTACTTC.